One TCR beta chain is described in this entry. Its antigen is still unknown. The germline CDR1 and CDR2 sequences are SGHDN and FVKESK. The CDR3 has 16 amino acids. Trimming removed 2 bases at V and 1 base at J, with 14 bases between. Researchers amplified the TCR beta CDR3 regions from RNA transcripts. Researchers ran a first-round RT-PCR on the TCR CDR3 using the HTBI primer set. MiXCR, run by TCRdb on the multiplex PCR reads, gives a single entry per CDR3 protein. Here the sample spans 350,000 or so distinct CDR3 sequences, approximately 22% being singletons. These data are taken from a study of T cells in Graves' hyperthyroidism and ophthalmopathy. Study outcomes and limitations: Also found in blood were most expanded thyroid clonotypes above 0.001.

J is TRBJ1-1 and V is TRBV14, with D maybe TRBD1 (5 bases). This TCR was recovered from a woman in her forties or fifties with Graves' hyperthyroidism. The sequenced sample consisted of blood. The CDR3 is CASSQRGGRRNTEAFF. Written as DNA, the CDR3 is TGTGCCAGCAGCCAACGGGGGGGACGGAGGAACACTGAAGCTTTCTTT.